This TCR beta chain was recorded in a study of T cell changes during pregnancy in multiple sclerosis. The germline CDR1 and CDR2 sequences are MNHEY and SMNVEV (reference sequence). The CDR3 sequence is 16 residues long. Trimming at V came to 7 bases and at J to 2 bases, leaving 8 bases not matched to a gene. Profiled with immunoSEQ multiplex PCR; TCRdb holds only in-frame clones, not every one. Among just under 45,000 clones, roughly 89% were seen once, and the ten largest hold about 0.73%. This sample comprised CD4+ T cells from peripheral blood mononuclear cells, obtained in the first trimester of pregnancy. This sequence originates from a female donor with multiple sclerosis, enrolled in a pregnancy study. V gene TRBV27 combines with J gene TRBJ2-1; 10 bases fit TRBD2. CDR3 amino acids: CASTAGTSATYNEQFF. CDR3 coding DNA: TGTGCCAGCACCGCCGGGACTAGCGCTACCTACAATGAGCAGTTCTTC.